One and the same sample provided the 16 T cell receptor beta chains below, sequenced in a study of blood T cell repertoires in COVID-19. Profiling relied on immunoSEQ multiplex PCR, and the TCRdb table lists in-frame clones only, not all of them. This table has some 200,000 clones, about four fifths appearing once. Source material: PBMCs or T cells enriched from blood (not recorded which). Every receptor here comes from a woman in her thirties or forties with acute COVID-19.

The chain employs TRBV18 and TRBJ2-3, with a possible D match to TRBD2 (5 bases). This CDR3 region has 15 residues. CDR1 is KGHSH, CDR2 LQKENI, per germline. V shed 3 bases and J shed 0 bases, with 10 bases lying between them. The chain's CDR3 is CASSPRRGSTDTQYF. The CDR3 DNA sequence: TGTGCCAGCTCACCTAGGAGAGGGAGCACAGATACGCAGTATTTT.

The chain couples TRBV7-9 to TRBJ2-7; no definite D call. V gave up 4 bases and J gave up 3 bases, with 4 bases separating them. The germline V gene encodes CDR1 SEHNR and CDR2 FQNEAQ (reference sequence). This CDR3 is 11 amino acids long. CDR3 protein: CASSYNYEQYF. The CDR3 nucleotides read TGTGCCAGCAGCTATAACTACGAGCAGTACTTC. Full variable domain (outside the CDR3, taken from reference TRBV7-9 and TRBJ2-7): DTGVSQNPRHKITKRGQNVTFRCDPISEHNRLYWYRQTLGQGPEFLTYFQNEAQLEKSRLLSDRFSAERPKGSFSTLEIQRTEQGDSAMYLCASSYNYEQYFGPGTRLTVT.

This clone was detected only a few times. CDR3 residues: CASSPPGGVRGYGYTF. Here the CDR3 DNA reads TGTGCCAGCTCACCACCCGGGGGTGTGAGGGGTTATGGCTACACCTTC. The chain combines TRBV18 with TRBJ1-2, with D perhaps matching TRBD1 (5 bases). This CDR3 comprises 16 residues. Looked up from germline, CDR1 is KGHSH and CDR2 is LQKENI. Trimming took off 0 bases at V and 5 bases at J, with 16 bases between the two ends.

The V gene is TRBV6-1, the J gene TRBJ2-1; TRBD1 aligns across 12 bases. Germline-derived CDR1 and CDR2 are MNHNS and SASEGT. There are 15 residues in the CDR3. Trimming took 6 bases from V and 4 from J; bases not matched to a gene: 4. CDR3 residues: CASRTGQGAYNEQFF. Written as DNA, the CDR3 is TGTGCCAGCAGGACGGGACAGGGGGCTTACAATGAGCAGTTCTTC.

The genes are TRBV19 and TRBJ2-3, with 11 bases that match TRBD2. Per germline, CDR1 LNHDA and CDR2 SQIVND (reference sequence). The CDR3 is 17 residues long. The V segment lost 5 bases and the J segment 0 bases; nucleotides outside the gene matches: 7. The CDR3 DNA reads as TGTGCCAGTAGTCCCCAACGACTAGCGGGGAGCACAGATACGCAGTATTTT. Its protein product is CASSPQRLAGSTDTQYF.

The rearrangement joins TRBV3-1 (or the pseudogene TRBV3-2) to TRBJ2-3, with a possible D match to TRBD2 (5 bases). V lost 4 bases, J lost 0 bases, and 8 bases lay in between. The CDR3 sequence is 14 residues long. Germline V gene lookup returns CDR1 LGHDT and CDR2 YNNKEL (reference sequence). CDR3 bases: TGTGCCAGCAGCCTCACGGGGAGCACAGATACGCAGTATTTT. Residues: CASSLTGSTDTQYF.

A single count supports this clone. The chain has TRBV10-3 and TRBJ1-5, with unresolved D. The CDR3 consists of 12 residues. Trimming shortened V by 3 bases and J by 7 bases, and 7 bases separated the two germline ends. CDR1 is ENHRY, CDR2 SYGVKD, per germline. The CDR3 DNA sequence: TGTGCCATCAGTGATTCGAGACAGCCCCAGCATTTT. Residues: CAISDSRQPQHF.

This sequence joins TRBV19 and TRBJ2-2; D perhaps matches TRBD1 (5 bases). The CDR3 has 13 amino acids. Germline values: CDR1 LNHDA, CDR2 SQIVND (reference sequence). Trimming removed 7 bases from V and 6 bases from J, with 12 bases in between. The CDR3 DNA follows: TGTGCCAGTAAGGGGATCCCGCCCGGGGAGCTGTTTTTT. It is translated as CASKGIPPGELFF. Full variable domain (missing parts from reference TRBV19 and TRBJ2-2): DGGITQSPKYLFRKEGQNVTLSCEQNLNHDAMYWYRQDPGQGLRLIYYSQIVNDFQKGDIAEGYSVSREKKESFPLTVTSAQKNPTAFYLCASKGIPPGELFFGEGSRLTVL.

The chain links TRBV10-3 to TRBJ1-5; the D is unclear. Germline CDR1 ENHRY, CDR2 SYGVKD. Trimming removed 3 bases from V and 3 bases from J, with 12 bases in between. This CDR3 contains 15 residues. CDR3 coding DNA: TGTGCCATCAGTGAAGGTTCAGGCAACAATCAGCCCCAGCATTTT. Translating gives CAISEGSGNNQPQHF.

The chain links TRBV24-1 to TRBJ1-5, with 7 nucleotides matching TRBD1. V shed 8 bases, J shed 5 bases, and the junction held 8 bases outside the gene matches. CDR3 length: 14 amino acids. The germline gives CDR1 KGHDR, CDR2 SFDVKD. CDR3 region: CATIPGTDHQPQHF. CDR3 coding DNA: TGTGCCACCATTCCCGGGACAGACCATCAGCCCCAGCATTTT.

This clone was seen ten or more times. The J gene is TRBJ2-2, the V gene TRBV6-5, with D perhaps matching TRBD2 (6 bases). Germline lookup yields CDR1 MNHEY and CDR2 SVGAGI. The V and J ends lost 10 bases and 6 bases respectively, with 12 bases between them. The CDR3 is 12 amino acids. The CDR3 loop is CAIETRSGELFF. The CDR3 bases are TGTGCCATCGAGACTAGATCCGGGGAGCTGTTTTTT.

The J gene is TRBJ2-5, the V gene TRBV28; D is possibly TRBD2 (5 bases). Trimming cost V 10 bases and J 5 bases, with 8 bases left between them. This CDR3 contains 10 residues. Germline loops: CDR1 MDHEN, CDR2 SYDVKM. The CDR3 is CATTGETQYF. The CDR3 coding sequence is TGTGCCACCACGGGGGAGACCCAGTACTTC.

The chain recombines TRBV11-2 with TRBJ1-6; 8 bases map to TRBD1. CDR1 and CDR2 from the germline V gene are SGHAT and FQNNGV. V dropped 2 bases and J dropped 3; count of bases not matched to a gene: 0. The CDR3 length is 15 residues. Here the CDR3 DNA reads TGTGCCAGCAGCTTAACAGGGGGCTATAATTCACCCCTCCACTTT. Translated: CASSLTGGYNSPLHF.

This chain joins TRBV4-1 and TRBJ2-7, with a possible D match to TRBD2 (6 bases). From germline, CDR1 is MGHRA and CDR2 YSYEKL. V shed 0 bases and J shed 2 bases, with 8 bases lying between them. There are 14 residues in the CDR3. The CDR3 sequence: CASSQDRTTYEQYF. CDR3 DNA: TGCGCCAGCAGCCAAGACAGGACTACCTACGAGCAGTACTTC.

V is TRBV21-1 and J is TRBJ1-1. TRBV21-1 is marked as a pseudogene. This CDR3 is built from 14 residues. CDR3 nucleotides: TGTGCCAGCAGCAAAGTTCGGGAGAACACTGAAGCTTTCTTT. Protein sequence: CASSKVRENTEAFF.

This chain uses TRBV3-1 (or the pseudogene TRBV3-2) with TRBJ2-5; 13 nucleotides agree with TRBD2. The CDR3 spans 17 residues. Trimming removed 5 bases from V and 5 bases from J; junction bases left unmatched: 11. Germline CDR1 is LGHDT and CDR2 is YNNKEL (reference sequence). CDR3 in amino acids: CASSNAFTSGGVETQYF. CDR3 coding DNA: TGTGCCAGCAGCAACGCGTTTACTAGCGGGGGGGTCGAGACCCAGTACTTC.